These 30 T cell receptor beta chains originate from one sample sequenced in a study of CD8 T cells in Susac syndrome. The RNA input was roughly 0.45 to 1 ug, and it was reverse transcribed with random hexamers. TCRdb re-analysed the immunoSEQ multiplex PCR reads in MiXCR, keeping a single row per CDR3 protein. The sample comprises approximately 200,000 distinct CDR3 sequences, nearly 97% of which are singletons, and 0.093% rests with the top ten. The sample comprised CD4+ T cells from PBMCs. The source of these receptors is a human donor with multiple sclerosis.

The chain is built from TRBV29-1 and TRBJ2-1; D is undetermined. From germline, CDR1 is SQVTM and CDR2 ANQGSEA. This CDR3 region has 10 residues. Trimming pared 7 bases from V and 4 bases from J, leaving 5 bases between. DNA of the CDR3: TGCAGCGCCCTTTACAATGAGCAGTTCTTC. It codes for CSALYNEQFF.

This chain connects TRBV20-1 to TRBJ1-2; TRBD1 might be the D (5 bases). Trimming took 3 bases from V and 4 from J, leaving 15 bases between them. Looked up from germline, CDR1 is DFQATT and CDR2 is SNEGSKA (reference sequence). CDR3 length equals 14 residues. CDR3 amino acids: CSARNRDSGYGYTF. The CDR3 DNA sequence: TGCAGTGCTAGGAACCGAGACAGCGGCTATGGCTACACCTTC.

This sequence joins TRBV5-6 and TRBJ1-1; D might be TRBD1 (6 bases). Trimming pared 4 bases from V and 2 bases from J, leaving 18 bases between. Germline CDR1 reads SGHDT; CDR2 reads YYEEEE. The CDR3 sequence is 16 residues long. The CDR3 bases are TGTGCCAGCAGCCCGCGGGGGGGGGCTTACAACACTGAAGCTTTCTTT. Encoded protein: CASSPRGGAYNTEAFF.

The chain links TRBV21-1 to TRBJ2-1; the D segment call TRBD2 is taken from the table without a DNA check. TRBV21-1 is an annotated pseudogene. The CDR3 contains 18 residues. CDR3 coding DNA: TGTGCCAGCAGCGCCGGGACTAGCGGGGGCAATTCCTACAATGAGCAGTTCTTC. This codes for CASSAGTSGGNSYNEQFF.

This chain connects TRBV20-1 to TRBJ1-4, with TRBD1 matching over 7 bases. V lost 6 bases to trimming and J lost 7 bases; unmatched junction nucleotides: 17. CDR1 is DFQATT and CDR2 is SNEGSKA in the germline V gene (reference sequence). There are 16 residues in the CDR3. The CDR3 reads CSATGTEKIQGEKLFF. Written as DNA, the CDR3 is TGCAGTGCAACCGGGACAGAAAAGATTCAGGGTGAAAAACTGTTTTTT.

This clonotype appeared a single time. The conserved closing phenylalanine or tryptophan is absent in this CDR3, likely reflecting a read error. The J gene is TRBJ1-1, the V gene TRBV15, with D possibly matching TRBD1 (5 bases). This CDR3 contains 16 residues. V was trimmed by 1 base and J by 4 bases, leaving 16 bases between them. Germline V gene data show CDR1 as LNHNV and CDR2 as YYDKDF (reference sequence). The CDR3 region has the DNA TGTGCCACCAGCAGAGGAGGACGAGGGGCTGTCACTGAAGCTTTCCTT. It encodes CATSRGGRGAVTEAFL.

V usage is TRBV18 and J usage is TRBJ2-1; no clear D gene. V was clipped by 0 bases and J by 7 bases, with 10 bases between them. Per germline, CDR1 KGHSH and CDR2 LQKENI. This CDR3 contains 14 residues. DNA of the CDR3: TGTGCCAGCTCACCACCGAATGGGGAAAATGAGCAGTTCTTC. Translated: CASSPPNGENEQFF.

The gene calls are TRBV12-3 or TRBV12-4 and TRBJ2-5; 8 nucleotides align to TRBD1. This CDR3 contains 16 residues. V lost 5 bases to trimming and J lost 5 bases; unmatched junction nucleotides: 13. The CDR3 reads CASSLHPGTGRETQYF. CDR3 nucleotide sequence: TGTGCCAGCAGTCTTCACCCTGGGACAGGCCGGGAGACCCAGTACTTC.

This clonotype was seen just once. The V and J genes are TRBV3-1 and TRBJ1-1, with 7 bases matching TRBD1. Germline-derived CDR1 and CDR2 are LGHDT and YNNKEL (reference sequence). The CDR3 consists of 15 residues. Trimming cost V 4 bases and J 9 bases; bases outside gene matches: 14. CDR3: CASSPTGTASLKAFF. CDR3 in DNA: TGTGCCAGCAGCCCTACTGGGACAGCGAGCTTAAAAGCTTTCTTT.

In DNA, the CDR3 is TGTGCCACCGCGCCGGGACTAGCGGGGGAAGAGACCCAGTACTTC. Protein product: CATAPGLAGEETQYF. V is TRBV24-1 and J is TRBJ2-5, with 14 bases that match TRBD2. CDR3 size: 15 residues. Germline V gives CDR1 KGHDR, CDR2 SFDVKD. V gave up 9 bases and J gave up 3 bases; unmatched junction bases: 5.

This clonotype appeared once. The DNA of the CDR3 is TGTGCCAGCAGCGCCTGGACAGAGGATAATTCACCCCTCCACTTT. Its protein product is CASSAWTEDNSPLHF. This rearrangement joins TRBV3-1 to TRBJ1-6; possibly TRBD1 for D (6 bases). Germline assignment: CDR1 LGHDT and CDR2 YNNKEL (reference sequence). This CDR3 has 15 amino acids. V shed 5 bases and J shed 5 bases, with 13 bases lying between them.

This chain connects TRBV29-1 to TRBJ1-2; 9 bases line up with TRBD1. Trimming took 2 bases from V and 13 from J; bases not matched to a gene: 8. The CDR3 contains 12 residues. CDR1 is SQVTM, CDR2 ANQGSEA, per germline. The CDR3 protein is CSVEKIGTGSTF. CDR3 nucleotide sequence: TGCAGCGTTGAAAAGATCGGGACAGGGAGCACCTTC.

The chain joins TRBV15 to TRBJ2-1, with TRBD1 matching 7 bases. The germline gives CDR1 LNHNV, CDR2 YYDKDF (reference sequence). The CDR3 has 11 residues. With V trimmed by 1 base and J by 16 bases, 4 bases remained unmatched. In DNA, the CDR3 is TGTGCCACCAGCAGAGGAGACAGGGTCTTCTTC. This sequence encodes CATSRGDRVFF.

The gene calls are TRBV20-1 and TRBJ2-5, with D possibly being TRBD2 (7 bases). V dropped 6 bases and J dropped 3 bases, with 14 bases sitting between them. CDR3 length: 13 residues. Germline-derived CDR1 and CDR2 are DFQATT and SNEGSKA (reference sequence). The CDR3 DNA reads as TGCAGTGCCCGGAGGGGGGGCGAAGAGACCCAGTACTTC. The encoded protein is CSARRGGEETQYF.

The J gene is TRBJ2-7, the V gene TRBV20-1; TRBD1 might be the D (5 bases). Trimming shortened V by 3 bases and J by 0 bases, and 9 bases separated the two germline ends. The CDR3 contains 13 residues. Germline V gene data show CDR1 as DFQATT and CDR2 as SNEGSKA (reference sequence). CDR3 bases: TGCAGTGCTAGGGGGCGAAGCTCCTACGAGCAGTACTTC. It encodes CSARGRSSYEQYF.

The chain carries TRBV7-9 and TRBJ2-5, with D possibly being TRBD1 or TRBD2 (5 bases each). V lost 2 bases and J lost 4, with 11 bases in between. The CDR3 spans 14 residues. CDR1 is SEHNR and CDR2 is FQNEAQ in the germline V gene (reference sequence). Here the CDR3 DNA reads TGTGCCAGCAGCTTAATCACGGGGCCAGAGACCCAGTACTTC. Its protein is CASSLITGPETQYF.

The chain combines TRBV6-5 with TRBJ1-1; 7 bases are a match to TRBD1. CDR1 MNHEY and CDR2 SVGAGI come from the germline V gene. The CDR3 has 11 amino acids. The J segment lost 8 bases and the V segment lost 7 bases, leaving 4 bases of the junction unmatched. CDR3 region: CASKLQGEAFF. In DNA form, the CDR3 reads TGTGCCAGCAAACTACAGGGGGAAGCTTTCTTT.

The chain combines TRBV12-3 or TRBV12-4 with TRBJ2-7; 9 nucleotides agree with TRBD1. Germline trimming cut 5 bases from V and 6 bases from J; bases unmatched to any gene: 8. CDR3 length: 14 amino acids. The CDR3: CASSLRDRVFEQYF. CDR3 DNA: TGTGCCAGCAGTCTCCGGGACAGGGTGTTCGAGCAGTACTTC.

The chain recombines TRBV4-1 with TRBJ1-5, with D maybe TRBD1 (6 bases). Germline V gene sequence: CDR1 MGHRA, CDR2 YSYEKL. The CDR3 covers 16 residues. Trimming took off 7 bases at V and 3 bases at J, with 19 bases between the two ends. The CDR3 nucleotides read TGCGCCAGCAACTCCAGAGGGGCAGGGGACAATCAGCCCCAGCATTTT. This sequence encodes CASNSRGAGDNQPQHF.

V gene TRBV6-5 combines with J gene TRBJ1-2, with D possibly TRBD1 on 5 matching bases. This CDR3 has 12 amino acids. V was pared by 8 bases and J by 8 bases, with 15 bases between. Germline V lookup: CDR1 MNHEY, CDR2 SVGAGI. The chain's CDR3 is CASQGLGRGYTF. As DNA, the CDR3 is TGTGCCAGCCAGGGCTTAGGACGGGGCTACACCTTC.

This clonotype showed up just once. The CDR3 DNA reads TGTGCCAGCAGCTTAGGCAGGGTGGAGACCCAGTACTTC. Translating it yields CASSLGRVETQYF. The chain joins TRBV7-2 to TRBJ2-5; tentative D call: TRBD1 (5 bases). The germline CDR1 and CDR2 sequences are SGHTA and FQGNSA. The CDR3 covers 13 residues. V lost 1 base to trimming and J lost 5 bases, with 8 bases between them.

The chain employs TRBV4-1 and TRBJ2-7; 8 bases map to TRBD1. The CDR3 contains 16 residues. Per germline, CDR1 MGHRA and CDR2 YSYEKL. V gave up 3 bases and J gave up 0 bases; unmatched junction bases: 7. CDR3 protein: CASSHSGQGLSYEQYF. Written as DNA, the CDR3 is TGCGCCAGCAGCCACTCCGGACAGGGCCTCTCCTACGAGCAGTACTTC.

This clonotype was observed a single time. This chain uses TRBV4-3 with TRBJ1-3; possibly TRBD1 for D (6 bases). The CDR3 has 16 residues. Germline-derived CDR1 and CDR2 are LGHNA and YSLEER. Between the trimmed V and J ends, which lost 0 bases and 2 bases, there was a span of 11 bases. CDR3 bases: TGCGCCAGCAGCCAAGAATCGCAGGGGACTGGAAACACCATATATTTT. It is translated as CASSQESQGTGNTIYF.

CDR3 nucleotides: TGTGCCAGTAGTATGGGCAGGGATGGTGAAAAACTGTTTTTT. Its protein is CASSMGRDGEKLFF. This chain uses TRBV19 with TRBJ1-4, with a tentative D call TRBD1 (5 bases). The CDR3 extends over 14 amino acids. Germline loops: CDR1 LNHDA, CDR2 SQIVND (reference sequence). Trimming removed 3 bases at V and 7 bases at J, with 12 bases between.

This sequence joins TRBV20-1 and TRBJ2-5, with D perhaps matching TRBD1 (6 bases). The V gene lost 6 bases and the J gene lost 5 bases, with 19 bases spanning the gap. The CDR3 has 14 amino acids. Germline V gene data show CDR1 as DFQATT and CDR2 as SNEGSKA (reference sequence). In DNA form, the CDR3 reads TGCAGTGCAAAGAGGGCAGGGGCAGTTGAGACCCAGTACTTC. Its translation: CSAKRAGAVETQYF.

This chain links TRBV5-1 with TRBJ2-3, with 9 nucleotides matching TRBD2. V was pared by 3 bases and J by 0 bases, with 5 bases of the junction left unmatched. Germline values: CDR1 SGHRS, CDR2 YFSETQ. The CDR3 is 16 amino acids. CDR3 nucleotides: TGCGCCAGCAGCTCCACACTAGCGGGCAGCACAGATACGCAGTATTTT. It is translated as CASSSTLAGSTDTQYF.

V gene TRBV20-1 combines with J gene TRBJ2-3; 13 bases are shared with TRBD2. This CDR3 comprises 14 residues. Germline V gene sequence: CDR1 DFQATT, CDR2 SNEGSKA (reference sequence). The CDR3 nucleotides are TGCAGAGTACTAGCGGGGGGGCCGACAGATACGCAGTATTTT. Protein sequence: CRVLAGGPTDTQYF.

The chain joins TRBV5-1 to TRBJ2-3; TRBD2 agrees at 7 bases. This CDR3 is built from 16 residues. Germline CDR1 is SGHRS and CDR2 is YFSETQ. Trimming took 1 base from V and 4 from J; bases not matched to a gene: 9. The CDR3 spells CASSLSLVGLPDTQYF. The CDR3, as DNA: TGCGCCAGCAGCTTGTCCCTGGTGGGACTACCAGATACGCAGTATTTT.

The rearrangement links TRBV5-5 to TRBJ2-7; 8 positions match TRBD1. CDR1 is SGHKS and CDR2 is YYEKEE in the germline V gene (reference sequence). The ends lost 0 bases at V and 2 bases at J; junction bases unmatched: 4. This CDR3 contains 15 residues. The CDR3 DNA is TGTGCCAGCAGCTTGGTTGGACAGGGTGCCTACGAGCAGTACTTC. As protein: CASSLVGQGAYEQYF.

The rearrangement links TRBV29-1 to TRBJ1-4; 8 nucleotides agree with TRBD1. CDR1 is SQVTM, CDR2 ANQGSEA, per germline. This CDR3 contains 12 residues. V dropped 7 bases and J dropped 8; count of bases not matched to a gene: 6. The CDR3 reads CSARQGSEKLFF. CDR3 nucleotides: TGCAGCGCGCGACAGGGGTCAGAAAAACTGTTTTTT.